This passage covers 31 T cell receptor beta chains from one sample sequenced in a study of high-grade serous ovarian cancer treatment subgroups. The tumor samples were collected prior to definitive surgery or chemotherapy. Sequencing used immunoSEQ multiplex PCR; TCRdb keeps in-frame clones, though not all of them. This sample has nearly 15,000 clones; about 90% occur once, and the top ten carry more than 6%. Material: tumor tissue. The receptors stem from a human donor with high-grade serous ovarian cancer.

DNA for the CDR3: TGTGCCAGCAGTTTTGGGCGTTCCTCCTACGAGCAGTACTTC. Its translation: CASSFGRSSYEQYF. The chain couples TRBV27 to TRBJ2-7, with D uncertain. CDR3 length: 14 residues. In germline, CDR1 is MNHEY, CDR2 SMNVEV (reference sequence). Trimming removed 3 bases at V and 0 bases at J, with 9 bases between.

This clone was seen only a few times. The rearrangement joins TRBV7-9 to TRBJ2-3, with 11 bases that match TRBD2. Germline loops: CDR1 SEHNR, CDR2 FQNEAQ (reference sequence). The V gene end was trimmed by 1 base and the J gene end by 1 base; junction bases not matched to a gene: 4. The CDR3 contains 17 residues. CDR3 nucleotide sequence: TGTGCCAGCAGCTTAGGAATGACTAGCGGGGGCACAGATACGCAGTATTTT. Translation gives CASSLGMTSGGTDTQYF.

V gene TRBV6-6 combines with J gene TRBJ2-3; no reliable D call. V dropped 2 bases and J dropped 1 base, with 7 bases sitting between them. Germline V gene lookup returns CDR1 MNHNY and CDR2 SVGAGI (reference sequence). The CDR3 loop spans 14 amino acids. DNA for the CDR3: TGTGCCAGCAGTTACCACTCGGGCACAGATACGCAGTATTTT. Protein: CASSYHSGTDTQYF.

This clone was detected once. CDR3 sequence: CASSSRGAGGGGYGYTF. In DNA form, the CDR3 reads TGTGCCAGCAGCTCCAGGGGGGCAGGGGGCGGCGGCTATGGCTACACCTTC. The chain is built from TRBV9 and TRBJ1-2; 8 bases agree with TRBD1. The CDR3 length is 17 residues. Germline CDR1 SGDLS, CDR2 YYNGEE. Losses at the gene ends were 4 bases for V and 4 bases for J; bases not matched to a gene: 15.

This chain connects TRBV30 to TRBJ2-1, with D perhaps matching TRBD1 or TRBD2 (5 bases each). V was clipped by 7 bases and J by 6 bases, with 16 bases between them. In germline, CDR1 is GTSNPN, CDR2 SVGIG (reference sequence). The CDR3 consists of 13 residues. CDR3: CASGRGPGNEQFF. DNA of the CDR3: TGTGCCTCCGGACGGGGCCCGGGCAATGAGCAGTTCTTC.

The rearrangement links TRBV19 to TRBJ2-7; D tentatively reads TRBD1 or TRBD2 (5 bases each). The CDR3 runs to 14 residues. The germline V gene encodes CDR1 LNHDA and CDR2 SQIVND (reference sequence). Trimming removed 5 bases from V and 6 bases from J, with 17 bases in between. CDR3 residues: CASSSTGPRGEQYF. The CDR3 nucleotides are TGTGCCAGTAGTTCTACGGGACCCAGAGGCGAGCAGTACTTC.

The chain has TRBV9 and TRBJ1-1, with 7 bases identical to TRBD1. Germline CDR1 SGDLS, CDR2 YYNGEE. Unmatched junction bases numbered 13, after V lost 0 bases and J lost 5 bases. The length of the CDR3 is 17 residues. CDR3 in amino acids: CASSVGQGGEVGTEAFF. CDR3 nucleotide sequence: TGTGCCAGCAGCGTAGGGCAGGGGGGAGAGGTTGGGACTGAAGCTTTCTTT.

In this sample, this clone turned up a few times. This sequence joins TRBV4-1 and TRBJ2-7; no definite D call. V lost 4 bases, J lost 1 base, and 11 bases lay in between. This CDR3 spans 14 amino acids. Germline V CDR1 and CDR2: MGHRA, YSYEKL. The CDR3 DNA is TGCGCCAGCAGCCCTATGGGCAGTTCCTACGAGCAGTACTTC. It codes for CASSPMGSSYEQYF.

V and J are TRBV6-6 and TRBJ2-7, with D uncertain. CDR1 MNHNY and CDR2 SVGAGI come from the germline V gene (reference sequence). The V end was cut by 5 bases, the J end by 4 bases, with 9 bases between. This CDR3 region has 12 residues. The chain's CDR3 is CASSGETYEQYF. Here the CDR3 DNA reads TGTGCCAGCAGTGGAGAGACTTACGAGCAGTACTTC.

The chain couples TRBV4-1 to TRBJ1-1; the D gene is possibly TRBD1 (5 bases). This CDR3 spans 16 amino acids. V was trimmed by 0 bases and J by 3 bases, leaving 14 bases between them. Germline CDR1 MGHRA, CDR2 YSYEKL. The CDR3 protein is CASSQDPTTVYTEAFF. In DNA form, the CDR3 reads TGCGCCAGCAGCCAAGATCCCACGACAGTATACACTGAAGCTTTCTTT.

The chain combines TRBV6-1 with TRBJ1-5, with unresolved D. V was shortened by 1 base and J by 4 bases, with 11 bases between the two germline ends. The CDR3 consists of 15 residues. Germline assignment: CDR1 MNHNS and CDR2 SASEGT. The chain's CDR3 is CASSEGGQRNQPQHF. CDR3 bases: TGTGCCAGCAGTGAAGGTGGCCAGAGGAATCAGCCCCAGCATTTT.

The chain joins TRBV28 to TRBJ2-1; D is unclear. Germline assignment: CDR1 MDHEN and CDR2 SYDVKM. V was trimmed by 8 bases and J by 4 bases, leaving 6 bases between them. The CDR3 is 11 residues long. The DNA of the CDR3 is TGTGCCAGCGGGTCGTACAATGAGCAGTTCTTC. Translating gives CASGSYNEQFF.

The rearrangement links TRBV4-1 to TRBJ1-4; D may be TRBD1 (6 bases). Trimming removed 2 bases at V and 8 bases at J, with 18 bases between. The germline V gene encodes CDR1 MGHRA and CDR2 YSYEKL. The CDR3 covers 16 residues. CDR3 sequence: CASSQNPSGVEEKLFF. The CDR3 nucleotides read TGCGCCAGCAGCCAAAACCCGTCAGGGGTGGAAGAAAAACTGTTTTTT.

The chain couples TRBV29-1 to TRBJ2-5; 9 bases fit TRBD1. Judging by the DNA end, TRBJ2-7 fits better; the J call may be wrong. Germline V gene sequence: CDR1 SQVTM, CDR2 ANQGSEA. The CDR3 runs to 15 residues. The CDR3, as DNA: TGCAGCGTTTCCGAGGGGACAGGGAGGTCCTACGAGCAGTACTTC. It translates to CSVSEGTGRSYEQYF.

V and J are TRBV19 and TRBJ1-4; weak D call: TRBD1 (6 bases). The CDR3 is made up of 16 amino acids. CDR1 and CDR2 (germline): LNHDA, SQIVND (reference sequence). V shed 9 bases and J shed 0 bases, with 17 bases lying between them. The CDR3: CASASLGASTNEKLFF. DNA for the CDR3: TGTGCCAGCGCCTCTTTGGGGGCTTCAACTAATGAAAAACTGTTTTTT.

V gene TRBV6-5 combines with J gene TRBJ2-7; 8 bases fit TRBD2. The CDR3 has 15 residues. The V gene end was trimmed by 2 bases and the J gene end by 4 bases; junction bases not matched to a gene: 7. Germline CDR1 is MNHEY and CDR2 is SVGAGI. CDR3 region: CASSYGGSGAYEQYF. CDR3 nucleotides: TGTGCCAGCAGTTACGGTGGTAGCGGGGCGTACGAGCAGTACTTC.

The CDR3 sequence is CASRAGQVGNTIYF. CDR3 nucleotide sequence: TGTGCCAGCAGGGCTGGACAGGTTGGAAACACCATATATTTT. The chain combines TRBV6-1 with TRBJ1-3; 7 nucleotides line up with TRBD1. The germline V gene encodes CDR1 MNHNS and CDR2 SASEGT. The CDR3 has 14 amino acids. Unmatched junction bases numbered 5, after V lost 6 bases and J lost 3 bases.

V is TRBV25-1 and J is TRBJ2-5, with D possibly matching TRBD2 (7 bases). The DNA matches TRBJ2-7 better at its end, which makes the J call doubtful. Germline lookup yields CDR1 MGHDK and CDR2 SYGVNS. This CDR3 spans 15 amino acids. For the CDR3, the DNA is TGTGCCAGCAGTAGACCGGGGGGCATTATTGGCGAGCAGTACTTC. Amino acids: CASSRPGGIIGEQYF.

J is TRBJ1-2 and V is TRBV1; TRBD1, as called in the table, went unchecked against the DNA. TRBV1 is tagged as a pseudogene. The CDR3 spans 17 residues. As DNA, the CDR3 is TGCACCAGCATGAAAGACAGGAAGCAAGAGGCTAACTATGGCTACACCTTC. It encodes CTSMKDRKQEANYGYTF.

The J gene is TRBJ1-1, the V gene TRBV7-9; D ambiguous. Germline CDR1 SEHNR, CDR2 FQNEAQ (reference sequence). V lost 1 base to trimming and J lost 1 base, with 10 bases between them. This CDR3 region has 15 residues. In nucleotides, the CDR3 is TGTGCCAGCAGCTTAGGAAGTGTCGGGAACACTGAAGCTTTCTTT. Residues: CASSLGSVGNTEAFF.

Concerning this clone: At the DNA level, this CDR3 is encoded by other sequences in the same sample as well. The rearrangement uses TRBV14 and TRBJ2-1; D gene unclear. The germline V gene has CDR1 SGHDN and CDR2 FVKESK. Trimming pared 1 base from V and 4 bases from J, leaving 5 bases between. CDR3 length: 13 residues. CDR3 coding DNA: TGTGCCAGCAGCCAAGGGCTATACAATGAGCAGTTCTTC. Residues: CASSQGLYNEQFF.

The V gene is TRBV4-1, the J gene TRBJ2-7, with D perhaps TRBD1 (8 bases). V lost 6 bases, J lost 3 bases, and 12 bases lay in between. Germline CDR1 reads MGHRA; CDR2 reads YSYEKL. CDR3 length: 13 amino acids. CDR3 DNA sequence: TGCGCCAGCAGTTACAGGGGGGGCTACGAGCAGTACTTC. Its protein product is CASSYRGGYEQYF.

This clone was seen more than once but under ten times. This chain links TRBV19 with TRBJ1-1, with D maybe TRBD1 (6 bases). Trimming removed 6 bases at V and 1 base at J, with 12 bases between. This CDR3 contains 14 residues. Germline V lookup: CDR1 LNHDA, CDR2 SQIVND (reference sequence). The CDR3 sequence: CASRLGQRNTEAFF. DNA for the CDR3: TGTGCCAGTAGATTAGGACAGAGGAACACTGAAGCTTTCTTT.

CDR3 DNA: TGTGCCAGCAGCCCCTCATCGAGCACAGATACGCAGTATTTT. Its translation: CASSPSSSTDTQYF. J is TRBJ2-3 and V is TRBV7-2; D unresolved. Germline values: CDR1 SGHTA, CDR2 FQGNSA. V was trimmed by 5 bases and J by 0 bases, leaving 9 bases between them. The CDR3 is made up of 14 amino acids.

The chain has TRBV11-2 and TRBJ2-2; TRBD1 might be the D (5 bases). CDR3 size: 14 residues. Trimming pared 9 bases from V and 1 base from J, leaving 12 bases between. In germline, CDR1 is SGHAT, CDR2 FQNNGV. The CDR3 is CASQGIRNTGELFF. Written as DNA, the CDR3 is TGTGCCAGTCAGGGTATTCGGAACACCGGGGAGCTGTTTTTT.

This chain connects TRBV7-9 to TRBJ1-1; 9 nucleotides agree with TRBD1. Per germline, CDR1 SEHNR and CDR2 FQNEAQ (reference sequence). V was clipped by 6 bases and J by 1 base; unmatched bases: 12. This CDR3 region has 17 residues. The CDR3 loop is CASRPKFRQGGNTEAFF. The CDR3 DNA follows: TGTGCCAGCAGGCCTAAGTTCAGACAGGGGGGGAACACTGAAGCTTTCTTT.

The gene calls are TRBV2 and TRBJ1-6, with TRBD1 as a possible D gene (5 bases). The CDR3 is 16 amino acids. The V and J ends lost 0 bases and 3 bases respectively, with 9 bases between them. Germline V CDR1 and CDR2: SNHLY, FYNNEI. For the CDR3, the DNA is TGTGCCAGCAGTGAAGCGGCAGGGAGCTATAATTCACCCCTCCACTTT. Protein sequence: CASSEAAGSYNSPLHF.

The genes are TRBV6-5 and TRBJ2-6; the D gene is possibly TRBD1 (6 bases). V was shortened by 2 bases and J by 3 bases, with 11 bases between the two germline ends. The CDR3 loop spans 16 amino acids. Germline V CDR1 and CDR2: MNHEY, SVGAGI. This CDR3 reads CASSYIRGYGANVLTF. The CDR3 region has the DNA TGTGCCAGCAGTTACATCAGGGGCTATGGGGCCAACGTCCTGACTTTC.

The chain employs TRBV5-1 and TRBJ1-5; D gene ambiguous. CDR3 length: 13 amino acids. CDR1 and CDR2 (germline): SGHRS, YFSETQ. Trimming shortened V by 1 base and J by 7 bases, and 9 bases separated the two germline ends. CDR3 nucleotide sequence: TGCGCCAGCAGCTTGAGTTTCGACCAGCCCCAGCATTTT. Translation gives CASSLSFDQPQHF.

The CDR3 DNA reads as TGTGCCTGGAGGGAAGATTTCAGCTCCTATAATTCACCCCTCCACTTT. As protein: CAWREDFSSYNSPLHF. The chain has TRBV30 and TRBJ1-6; no definite D call. Trimming took off 3 bases at V and 0 bases at J, with 12 bases between the two ends. Germline V gives CDR1 GTSNPN, CDR2 SVGIG (reference sequence). This CDR3 is 16 amino acids long.

This clone has more than one count but fewer than ten. The chain recombines TRBV28 with TRBJ2-6; TRBD1 agrees at 7 bases. V lost 7 bases to trimming and J lost 3 bases; unmatched junction nucleotides: 3. The germline CDR1 and CDR2 sequences are MDHEN and SYDVKM. The CDR3 is 14 amino acids. CDR3: CASINRGGANVLTF. CDR3 sequence (DNA): TGTGCCAGCATCAACAGGGGTGGGGCCAACGTCCTGACTTTC.